One sample yielded the 24 T cell receptor beta chains listed below, sequenced in a study of cytomegalovirus exposure and HLA in healthy donors. PCR was performed using 60 Vbeta and 13 Jbeta primers. TCRdb's copy holds only in-frame clones and misses some; the assay was immunoSEQ multiplex PCR. The data show 100,000 to 150,000 clones, more than 65% seen once. What was sequenced was PBMCs. The receptors derive from a woman younger than 35 in good health and CMV-seropositive.

The chain uses TRBV25-1 and TRBJ2-7; possible D gene TRBD1, 5 bases. There are 15 residues in the CDR3. The V end lost 3 bases, the J end lost 0 bases, and 12 bases lay between the germline ends. Germline-derived CDR1 and CDR2 are MGHDK and SYGVNS. CDR3 sequence (DNA): TGTGCCAGCAGTGATCAGCAGGGATTCTCCTACGAGCAGTACTTC. This encodes CASSDQQGFSYEQYF.

A single count supports this clone. This chain joins TRBV6-1 and TRBJ2-5, with D possibly being TRBD1 (7 bases). Germline CDR1 MNHNS, CDR2 SASEGT. CDR3 length equals 12 residues. Trimming removed 10 bases at V and 4 bases at J, with 13 bases between. The CDR3 coding sequence is TGTGCCATTCAGGGGGGCGGAGAGACCCAGTACTTC. Translation gives CAIQGGGETQYF.

The V call is TRBV7-9, the J call TRBJ2-1; possible D gene TRBD2, 7 bases. The CDR3 sequence is 17 residues long. V gave up 1 base and J gave up 3 bases, with 16 bases separating them. CDR1 is SEHNR, CDR2 FQNEAQ, per germline (reference sequence). In DNA, the CDR3 is TGTGCCAGCAGCTTAGAGGGGGGGGGCTCCTTCTACAATGAGCAGTTCTTC. Translation gives CASSLEGGGSFYNEQFF.

V is TRBV7-9 and J is TRBJ2-7, with D maybe TRBD2 (5 bases). This CDR3 region has 15 residues. Germline CDR1 SEHNR, CDR2 FQNEAQ (reference sequence). Between the trimmed V and J ends, which lost 1 base and 1 base, there was a span of 11 bases. CDR3 nucleotides: TGTGCCAGCAGCTTAGTCGGGGTTGGGTCCTACGAGCAGTACTTC. It yields the protein CASSLVGVGSYEQYF.

V gene TRBV7-8 combines with J gene TRBJ2-3, with D possibly being TRBD2 (5 bases). Trimming shortened V by 0 bases and J by 0 bases, and 10 bases separated the two germline ends. The CDR3 runs 16 residues. Germline V lookup: CDR1 SGHVS, CDR2 FQNEAQ. The CDR3 nucleotides read TGTGCCAGCAGCTTAGCCGGCGGACTGAGCACAGATACGCAGTATTTT. Amino acids: CASSLAGGLSTDTQYF.

The rearrangement uses TRBV28 and TRBJ2-3, with 13 bases that match TRBD2. Per germline, CDR1 MDHEN and CDR2 SYDVKM. Trimming at V came to 6 bases and at J to 4 bases, leaving 7 bases not matched to a gene. The CDR3 spans 16 residues. For the CDR3, the DNA is TGTGCCAGCAGCAGACTAGCGGGGGGCAAGGCAGATACGCAGTATTTT. This sequence encodes CASSRLAGGKADTQYF.

This clone was detected only a few times. The chain combines TRBV18 with TRBJ2-5; D is possibly TRBD1 (6 bases). V gave up 3 bases and J gave up 3 bases, with 11 bases separating them. This CDR3 region has 14 residues. Germline V gives CDR1 KGHSH, CDR2 LQKENI. DNA of the CDR3: TGTGCCAGCTCACCCAGACAGGTGGAAGAGACCCAGTACTTC. Its protein is CASSPRQVEETQYF.

This clone was detected once. This chain links TRBV6-6 with TRBJ2-7, with TRBD1 matching 9 bases. The CDR3 extends over 14 amino acids. The V gene's germline CDR1 is MNHNY and CDR2 SVGAGI (reference sequence). J was trimmed by 1 base and V by 5 bases; bases with no gene match: 3. The CDR3 is CASSRGTGSYEQYF. CDR3 bases: TGTGCCAGCAGTCGCGGGACAGGGTCCTACGAGCAGTACTTC.

V usage is TRBV7-9 and J usage is TRBJ2-3; 11 bases fit TRBD2. Losses at the gene ends were 5 bases for V and 3 bases for J; bases not matched to a gene: 4. The CDR3 extends over 15 amino acids. Germline lookup yields CDR1 SEHNR and CDR2 FQNEAQ (reference sequence). The CDR3 sequence is CASSLGTSGTDTQYF. DNA for the CDR3: TGTGCCAGCAGCCTAGGGACTAGCGGTACAGATACGCAGTATTTT.

The chain employs TRBV28 and TRBJ1-1, with D tentatively TRBD1 (5 bases). Germline V gene data show CDR1 as MDHEN and CDR2 as SYDVKM. This CDR3 has 14 residues. V was clipped by 6 bases and J by 5 bases, with 16 bases between them. This CDR3 reads CASSSHGGVTEAFF. DNA of the CDR3: TGTGCCAGCAGCTCTCACGGGGGGGTAACTGAAGCTTTCTTT. Filled out from reference TRBV28 and TRBJ1-1, the complete variable domain reads DVKVTQSSRYLVKRTGEKVFLECVQDMDHENMFWYRQDPGLGLRLIYFSYDVKMKEKGDIPEGYSVSREKKERFSLILESASTNQTSMYLCASSSHGGVTEAFFGQGTRLTVV.

V is TRBV27 and J is TRBJ2-2; D unclear. The V end was cut by 6 bases, the J end by 1 base, with 3 bases between. Germline V lookup: CDR1 MNHEY, CDR2 SMNVEV (reference sequence). The CDR3 consists of 12 residues. CDR3 region: CASSRNTGELFF. DNA for the CDR3: TGTGCCAGCAGCAGGAACACCGGGGAGCTGTTTTTT.

The chain couples TRBV7-8 to TRBJ2-7; perhaps TRBD2 as D (6 bases). The CDR3 is 14 residues long. V was trimmed by 2 bases and J by 3 bases, leaving 11 bases between them. Germline V CDR1 and CDR2: SGHVS, FQNEAQ. The CDR3 loop reads CASSLREDNYEQYF. The CDR3, as DNA: TGTGCCAGCAGCTTAAGGGAGGACAACTACGAGCAGTACTTC.

The rearrangement joins TRBV27 to TRBJ1-2, with TRBD1 matching 7 bases. This CDR3 has 12 amino acids. Trimming at V came to 4 bases and at J to 8 bases, leaving 4 bases not matched to a gene. Germline V gene sequence: CDR1 MNHEY, CDR2 SMNVEV (reference sequence). The CDR3 DNA reads as TGTGCCAGCAGTTATGGGACAGCCGGCTACACCTTC. Its translation is CASSYGTAGYTF.

Concerning this clone itself: The sample holds other DNA sequences that translate to the same CDR3. The chain recombines TRBV7-8 with TRBJ1-2; D gene ambiguous. CDR3 length equals 13 residues. The V gene's germline CDR1 is SGHVS and CDR2 FQNEAQ. Trimming stripped 1 base from V and 8 bases from J, with 11 bases between. CDR3 amino acids: CASSLGRVGGYTF. The CDR3 nucleotides read TGTGCCAGCAGCTTAGGGAGGGTGGGAGGCTACACCTTC.

The chain is built from TRBV6-1 and TRBJ2-1; 8 bases align to TRBD1. Germline CDR1 reads MNHNS; CDR2 reads SASEGT. Trimming at V came to 7 bases and at J to 0 bases, leaving 5 bases not matched to a gene. CDR3 length equals 15 residues. The CDR3 nucleotides read TGTGCCAGCAACGGACAGGGTAGCTCCTACAATGAGCAGTTCTTC. This sequence encodes CASNGQGSSYNEQFF.

This sequence joins TRBV11-2 and TRBJ2-7; TRBD1 agrees at 7 bases. V was pared by 5 bases and J by 2 bases, with 9 bases of the junction left unmatched. This CDR3 spans 15 amino acids. Germline V gives CDR1 SGHAT, CDR2 FQNNGV. CDR3 region: CASSLSLDRAYEQYF. CDR3 in DNA: TGTGCCAGCAGCCTAAGCCTCGACAGGGCCTACGAGCAGTACTTC.

This chain uses TRBV2 with TRBJ2-1; the match to TRBD1 covers 9 bases. The V gene end was trimmed by 6 bases and the J gene end by 7 bases; junction bases not matched to a gene: 10. Germline lookup yields CDR1 SNHLY and CDR2 FYNNEI. The CDR3 runs 15 residues. CDR3 DNA: TGTGCCAGCAGGTACACGGGACAGGGTGAGAATGAGCAGTTCTTC. Residues: CASRYTGQGENEQFF.

The chain couples TRBV9 to TRBJ2-7; 11 bases align to TRBD2. J gave up 4 bases and V 1 base, and 4 bases lay outside the gene matches. Per the germline V gene, CDR1 is SGDLS and CDR2 is YYNGEE. The CDR3 totals 15 residues. For the CDR3, the DNA is TGTGCCAGCAGCGTATCTAGCGGGGGGAAGTACGAGCAGTACTTC. The encoded protein is CASSVSSGGKYEQYF.

The CDR3 DNA reads as TGTGCCAGCAGCGGGGACAGGAGTTGGACCGGGGAGCTGTTTTTT. Translating it yields CASSGDRSWTGELFF. The V call is TRBV6-5, the J call TRBJ2-2; TRBD1 matches 8 bases. The J segment lost 5 bases and the V segment lost 6 bases, leaving 8 bases of the junction unmatched. The CDR3 sequence is 15 residues long. Looked up from germline, CDR1 is MNHEY and CDR2 is SVGAGI.

A word on this clone: A read error may account for a junction end that differs from germline. The chain couples TRBV7-9 to TRBJ2-1, with D perhaps TRBD2 (6 bases). Germline CDR1 SEHNR, CDR2 FQNEAQ (reference sequence). The CDR3 extends over 13 amino acids. The CDR3 is CSSSLAAENEQFF. The DNA of the CDR3 is TGTTCCAGCAGCTTAGCGGCGGAGAATGAGCAGTTCTTC.

V is TRBV10-3 and J is TRBJ2-1; 13 bases fit TRBD2. The V gene end was trimmed by 10 bases and the J gene end by 0 bases; junction bases not matched to a gene: 12. This CDR3 spans 18 amino acids. CDR1 is ENHRY, CDR2 SYGVKD, per germline. The CDR3 sequence is CATSLAGGMTSSYNEQFF. The CDR3 region has the DNA TGTGCCACTTCACTAGCGGGGGGGATGACGAGCTCCTACAATGAGCAGTTCTTC.

The chain has TRBV7-9 and TRBJ2-2; D is unclear. Per the germline V gene, CDR1 is SEHNR and CDR2 is FQNEAQ (reference sequence). V was clipped by 5 bases and J by 1 base, with 5 bases between them. The CDR3 is 13 residues long. CDR3 bases: TGTGCCAGCAGCAACTTGAACACCGGGGAGCTGTTTTTT. This translates into CASSNLNTGELFF. Based on the CDR3 plus reference TRBV7-9 and TRBJ2-2, the full variable domain is DTGVSQNPRHKITKRGQNVTFRCDPISEHNRLYWYRQTLGQGPEFLTYFQNEAQLEKSRLLSDRFSAERPKGSFSTLEIQRTEQGDSAMYLCASSNLNTGELFFGEGSRLTVL.

This chain connects TRBV7-9 to TRBJ1-5; D may be TRBD1 (5 bases). The ends were cut back, 4 bases at V and 4 bases at J, with 11 bases in the middle. This CDR3 comprises 14 residues. Germline values: CDR1 SEHNR, CDR2 FQNEAQ (reference sequence). The CDR3 nucleotides read TGTGCCAGCAGCTCCCAGGGCTTGAATCAGCCCCAGCATTTT. Amino acids: CASSSQGLNQPQHF. The variable domain in full, with the rest retrieved from reference TRBV7-9 and TRBJ1-5, is DTGVSQNPRHKITKRGQNVTFRCDPISEHNRLYWYRQTLGQGPEFLTYFQNEAQLEKSRLLSDRFSAERPKGSFSTLEIQRTEQGDSAMYLCASSSQGLNQPQHFGDGTRLSIL.

This clone was recorded only once. The V and J genes are TRBV30 and TRBJ2-1, with D perhaps matching TRBD2 (7 bases). V lost 2 bases and J 2 bases, leaving 10 bases between the germline ends. Germline-derived CDR1 and CDR2 are GTSNPN and SVGIG (reference sequence). CDR3 length: 14 residues. The CDR3 nucleotides are TGTGCCTGGAGTAGGGGGGGAACCTACAATGAGCAGTTCTTC. Encoded protein: CAWSRGGTYNEQFF.